This TCR beta chain was recorded in a study of cytomegalovirus exposure and HLA in healthy donors. Unrecorded immune exposures were likely, despite nominal health at sampling. Use of 60 Vbeta and 13 Jbeta primers characterized the PCR. TCRdb keeps only in-frame clones here, not all; method: immunoSEQ multiplex PCR. Of around 170,000 clones listed, approximately 79% were seen once; the top ten hold 6.3%. The CDR3 sequence is 14 residues long. Germline V gives CDR1 SGDLS, CDR2 YYNGEE. V was cut by 0 bases and J by 4 bases, with 9 bases left in between. A remark on this clone: What it recognizes is unknown.

General study results and limits: Sequencing depth across donors, presence/absence analyses assumed, was roughly uniform.

Material for sequencing was PBMCs. The V and J genes are TRBV9 and TRBJ2-3; D might be TRBD2 (5 bases). The clonotype originates from a man in his forties in good health and CMV-seropositive. In DNA form, the CDR3 reads TGTGCCAGCAGCGTAGAACTAGTTCCAGATACGCAGTATTTT. As protein: CASSVELVPDTQYF.